The present TCR beta chain was sequenced within a study of T-cell memory formation after mild COVID-19. TCRdb reprocessed the 5' RACE reads with MiXCR, giving one entry per CDR3 protein. The sample consists of about 340,000 distinct CDR3 sequences, approximately 12% of them appearing once. This clonotype turned up a few times. This TCR came from a man aged 18 to 30 who had mild COVID-19 (a few samples of this study predate the infection). Cell type and time point are not known. Sequencing was done on a sample of PBMCs or a T cell subset sorted from them (not recorded which).

The CDR3 here is CASSSTPGHGNTEAFF. For the CDR3, the DNA is TGCGCCAGCAGCTCGACCCCGGGACATGGGAACACTGAAGCTTTCTTT. The chain employs TRBV5-1 and TRBJ1-1; tentatively, D is TRBD1 (6 bases). Germline V CDR1 and CDR2: SGHRS, YFSETQ. V was pared by 3 bases and J by 1 base, with 16 bases between. There are 16 residues in the CDR3.